The sequence of this T cell receptor (beta chain) was determined in a study of long-term antiretroviral therapy in people with HIV. Version v3.0 of the immunoSEQ assay ran at survey level. Using immunoSEQ multiplex PCR, the repertoire was profiled, and TCRdb retains in-frame clones only, with some absent. The sample carries around 20,000 clones, less than 85% recorded once. Germline V gene lookup returns CDR1 MNHNY and CDR2 SVGAGI (reference sequence). The CDR3 is 15 residues long. After removal of 7 bases from V and 2 bases from J, the junction contained 7 bases not matched to a gene. This sequence was found in a woman aged 45-65 years with HIV. The rearrangement joins TRBV6-6 to TRBJ2-2, with TRBD1 matching 7 bases. Sequencing used unsorted PBMCs, obtained 0.5 years before starting antiretroviral therapy. CDR3 region: CASNSGTANTGELFF. The CDR3 nucleotides are TGTGCCAGCAACTCCGGGACAGCAAACACCGGGGAGCTGTTTTTT.